These 17 T cell receptor beta chains came from one sample sequenced in a study of T cells in Graves' hyperthyroidism and ophthalmopathy. Amplification yielded TCR beta CDR3 regions, with RNA transcripts as the source. A set of HTBI primers served as the primers for a first-round RT-PCR of the TCR CDR3. TCRdb independently ran MiXCR on the multiplex PCR reads; one entry per CDR3 protein. The profile shows about 34,000 distinct CDR3 sequences, 52% of them singletons. The sequencing input was blood. These receptor sequences come from a woman between 35 and 50 years old with Graves' ophthalmopathy.

This chain connects TRBV29-1 to TRBJ2-1; perhaps TRBD1 as D (5 bases). From germline, CDR1 is SQVTM and CDR2 ANQGSEA. CDR3 length: 14 residues. V shed 4 bases and J shed 3 bases, with 13 bases lying between them. This chain's CDR3 is CSVALVQGYNEQFF. The DNA for the CDR3 is TGCAGCGTTGCATTGGTTCAGGGCTACAATGAGCAGTTCTTC.

The sample holds many counts of this clonotype. The chain employs TRBV5-5 and TRBJ2-7; TRBD2 matches 8 bases. CDR3 length: 15 residues. Germline lookup yields CDR1 SGHKS and CDR2 YYEKEE (reference sequence). Germline trimming cut 4 bases from V and 0 bases from J; bases unmatched to any gene: 6. CDR3: CASSPSGSSSYEQYF. DNA for the CDR3: TGTGCCAGCAGCCCTAGCGGGTCGAGCTCCTACGAGCAGTACTTC. The full variable domain, in which reference TRBV5-5 and TRBJ2-7 provide the parts outside the CDR3, is DAGVTQSPTHLIKTRGQQVTLRCSPISGHKSVSWYQQVLGQGPQFIFQYYEKEERGRGNFPDRFSARQFPNYSSELNVNALLLGDSALYLCASSPSGSSSYEQYFGPGTRLTVT.

This clonotype showed up many times. The chain recombines TRBV19 with TRBJ2-7; 13 bases fit TRBD2. The CDR3 length is 16 residues. CDR1 LNHDA and CDR2 SQIVND come from the germline V gene (reference sequence). The trim removed 5 bases at V and 4 bases at J, leaving 8 bases unmatched. The CDR3 coding sequence is TGTGCCAGTAGTTCGGGGCTACTAGCGGGAGGGTACGAGCAGTACTTC. Translating gives CASSSGLLAGGYEQYF.

This clonotype was detected ten times or more. The genes are TRBV6-1 and TRBJ2-7; 8 nucleotides line up with TRBD2. The CDR3 length is 15 residues. The V gene end was trimmed by 4 bases and the J gene end by 5 bases; junction bases not matched to a gene: 10. The germline gives CDR1 MNHNS, CDR2 SASEGT. CDR3 in DNA: TGTGCCAGCAGTGGCTCCGGGACTAGTAACCACGAGCAGTACTTC. This encodes CASSGSGTSNHEQYF.

This clonotype was found many times. This chain connects TRBV4-1 to TRBJ2-3; D remains unclear. Germline assignment: CDR1 MGHRA and CDR2 YSYEKL. V was cut by 4 bases and J by 3 bases, with 8 bases left in between. This CDR3 is 13 amino acids long. The CDR3 protein is CASSRLGTDTQYF. The CDR3 bases are TGCGCCAGCAGCCGCTTAGGGACAGATACGCAGTATTTT.

The CDR3 here is CASSLGGNTF. The CDR3 DNA reads TGTGCCAGCAGCTTAGGCGGGAACACCTTC. The chain has TRBV11-2 and TRBJ1-2; D not certain. Trimming took off 1 base at V and 12 bases at J, with 6 bases between the two ends. The CDR3 extends over 10 amino acids. The germline V gene has CDR1 SGHAT and CDR2 FQNNGV.

A remark on this clonotype: It is likely a read error, because the conserved phenylalanine at the end of the CDR3 is missing. The DNA is omitted, as the CDR3 cannot be located on it reliably, and the CDR3 follows TCRdb's listing. The chain uses TRBV5-6 and TRBJ1-3; TRBD1 reflects the table's D call only, with no check against the DNA. The CDR3 is 10 residues long, ends included. Germline V gene data show CDR1 as SGHDT and CDR2 as YYEEEE. CDR3 residues: CASRTGTGLL.

This clonotype was seen repeatedly, ten times or more. The chain combines TRBV30 with TRBJ2-1; TRBD2 matches 9 bases. Unmatched junction bases numbered 4, after V lost 0 bases and J lost 4 bases. The CDR3 contains 15 residues. Per germline, CDR1 GTSNPN and CDR2 SVGIG (reference sequence). CDR3: CAWSVYGLAYNEQFF. CDR3 DNA: TGTGCCTGGAGTGTATATGGACTAGCGTACAATGAGCAGTTCTTC.

Of note for this clonotype: The conserved closing phenylalanine or tryptophan is absent in this CDR3, likely reflecting a read error. V usage is TRBV6-5 and J usage is TRBJ1-1; D is undetermined. The CDR3 is made up of 13 amino acids. Germline lookup yields CDR1 MNHEY and CDR2 SVGAGI. The CDR3 DNA reads as TGTGCCAGCAGCCGTCGGGAGAACACGGAAGCTTTCTGT. This encodes CASSRRENTEAFC.

This clonotype counts as medium-sized (0.01 to 0.1%). V usage is TRBV7-3 and J usage is TRBJ1-2; D is uncertain. CDR1 is SGHTA and CDR2 is FQGTGA in the germline V gene. This CDR3 has 11 amino acids. V lost 1 base, J lost 6 bases, and 3 bases lay in between. The CDR3 reads CASSLIDGYTF. The CDR3 coding sequence is TGTGCCAGCAGCTTAATTGATGGCTACACCTTC.

Within the sample, this clonotype is medium-sized. The chain employs TRBV7-3 and TRBJ1-6, with 9 bases matching TRBD1. The J segment lost 8 bases and the V segment lost 5 bases, leaving 10 bases of the junction unmatched. CDR3 size: 16 residues. Looked up from germline, CDR1 is SGHTA and CDR2 is FQGTGA. DNA of the CDR3: TGTGCCAGCAGCATCTCCAACAGGGGGCTCGATTCACCCCTCCACTTT. Amino acid sequence: CASSISNRGLDSPLHF.

This clonotype was seen once. This chain connects TRBV20-1 to TRBJ1-5; D perhaps matches TRBD1 (6 bases). Trimming stripped 4 bases from V and 11 bases from J, with 21 bases between. Per the germline V gene, CDR1 is DFQATT and CDR2 is SNEGSKA (reference sequence). The CDR3 runs to 14 residues. The DNA of the CDR3 is TGCAGTGCTAAGAAAACAGGGACACAAGAGACCCAGCATTTT. Translated, it gives CSAKKTGTQETQHF.

This clonotype was seen at least ten times. The chain's CDR3 is CASSVNDNYGYTF. CDR3 DNA sequence: TGTGCCAGCAGCGTAAATGATAACTATGGCTACACCTTC. This chain uses TRBV9 with TRBJ1-2, with D unresolved. The germline gives CDR1 SGDLS, CDR2 YYNGEE. The ends were cut back, 1 base at V and 1 base at J, with 5 bases in the middle. The CDR3 sequence is 13 residues long.

This clonotype was seen ten or more times. The chain employs TRBV11-3 and TRBJ2-1; the D is unclear. Trimming removed 5 bases from V and 0 bases from J, with 14 bases in between. The CDR3 extends over 16 amino acids. CDR1 is SGHNT, CDR2 YENEEA, per germline. The CDR3, as DNA: TGTGCCAGCAGCCCTCCTCTGGGGTTCTCCTACAATGAGCAGTTCTTC. This codes for CASSPPLGFSYNEQFF.

Relative to its sample, this clonotype is medium-sized (0.01 to 0.1%). The chain uses TRBV20-1 and TRBJ1-1, with D perhaps TRBD1 (5 bases). CDR1 and CDR2 (germline): DFQATT, SNEGSKA (reference sequence). This CDR3 region has 12 residues. Trimming pared 1 base from V and 3 bases from J, leaving 6 bases between. CDR3 nucleotides: TGCAGTGCTAGAGGCAGGGACACTGAAGCTTTCTTT. Amino acids: CSARGRDTEAFF.

The chain uses TRBV7-3 and TRBJ1-5; D is unclear. Trimming shortened V by 5 bases and J by 4 bases, and 15 bases separated the two germline ends. The CDR3 runs to 15 residues. Per germline, CDR1 SGHTA and CDR2 FQGTGA. This CDR3 reads CASSPLTSGNQPQHF. CDR3 nucleotide sequence: TGTGCCAGCAGCCCCCTGACTAGCGGGAATCAGCCCCAGCATTTT.

The rearrangement uses TRBV20-1 and TRBJ2-7, with a weak D call TRBD2 (5 bases). Germline CDR1 DFQATT, CDR2 SNEGSKA (reference sequence). Trimming removed 0 bases at V and 11 bases at J, with 11 bases between. The CDR3 is 11 amino acids. CDR3 coding DNA: TGCAGTGCTAGAGATGCGTCGAGGGAGTACTTC. Translation: CSARDASREYF.